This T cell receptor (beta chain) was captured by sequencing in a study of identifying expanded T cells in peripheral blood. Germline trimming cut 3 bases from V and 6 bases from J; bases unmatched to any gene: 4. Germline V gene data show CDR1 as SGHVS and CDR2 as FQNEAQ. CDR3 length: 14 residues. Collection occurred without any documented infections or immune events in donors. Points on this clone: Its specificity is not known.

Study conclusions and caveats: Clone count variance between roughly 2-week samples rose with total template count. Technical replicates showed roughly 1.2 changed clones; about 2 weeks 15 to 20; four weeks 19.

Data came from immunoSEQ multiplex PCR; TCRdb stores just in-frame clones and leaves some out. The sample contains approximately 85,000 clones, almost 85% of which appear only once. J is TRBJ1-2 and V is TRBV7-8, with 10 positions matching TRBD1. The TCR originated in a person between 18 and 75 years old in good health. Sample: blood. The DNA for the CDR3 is TGTGCCAGCAGCTTTACCGGGACAGGGGATGGCTACACCTTC. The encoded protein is CASSFTGTGDGYTF.